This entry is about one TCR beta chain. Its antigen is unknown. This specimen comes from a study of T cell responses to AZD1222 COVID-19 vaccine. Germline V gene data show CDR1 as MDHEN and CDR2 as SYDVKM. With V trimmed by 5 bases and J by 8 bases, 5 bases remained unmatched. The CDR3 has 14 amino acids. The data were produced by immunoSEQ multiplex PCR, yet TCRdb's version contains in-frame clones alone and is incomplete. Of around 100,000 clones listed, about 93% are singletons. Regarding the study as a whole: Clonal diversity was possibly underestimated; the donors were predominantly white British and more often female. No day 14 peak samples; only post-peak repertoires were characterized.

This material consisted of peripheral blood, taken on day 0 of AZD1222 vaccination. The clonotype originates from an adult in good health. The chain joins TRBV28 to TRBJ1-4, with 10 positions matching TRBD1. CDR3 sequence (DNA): TGTGCCAGCAGTCTGACAGGGGGCCGCGAAAAACTGTTTTTT. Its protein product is CASSLTGGREKLFF.